This is a list of T cell receptor beta chains from one sample in a study of spatial heterogeneity in lung cancer. TCRdb reprocessed the 5' RACE reads with MiXCR, giving one entry per CDR3 protein. This repertoire shows around 45,000 distinct CDR3 sequences, roughly 13% found once; its top ten account for around three fifths. The sample consisted of PBMCs, taken at surgery. The receptors originated from a male donor with early-stage non-small cell lung cancer. CDR3s include the opening cysteine and the closing phenylalanine or tryptophan.

j_gene	v_gene	CDR3aa
TRBJ2-2	TRBV11-3	CASSRGGDTGELFF
TRBJ2-1	TRBV5-1	CASSLAIVGGGNEQFF
TRBJ2-7	TRBV2	CASRDFYEQYF
TRBJ2-4	TRBV28	CASRPIGGLAKNIQYF
TRBJ1-1	TRBV7-2	CASSFAGPNTEAFF
TRBJ1-5	TRBV12-3/TRBV12-4	CASSPTGSNQPQHF
TRBJ2-1	TRBV11-2	CASSWRLAEDNEQFF
TRBJ1-2	TRBV5-1	CASSLATGANYGYTF
TRBJ2-5	TRBV5-1	CASSPRSDQETQYF
TRBJ2-1	TRBV5-1	CASSYDTNYNEQFF
TRBJ2-5	TRBV5-1	CASSLRLAGGQETQYF
TRBJ2-3	TRBV3-1	CASSPSQGFMGTQYF
TRBJ2-2	TRBV11-3	CASSPDRGTGELFF
TRBJ2-3	TRBV7-9	CASSLVGTDTQYF
TRBJ2-2	TRBV7-9	CASSQYSNTGELFF
TRBJ1-3	TRBV7-2	CASSLGAEDTIYF
TRBJ1-5	TRBV28	CASSDRGNQPQHF
TRBJ2-7	TRBV13	CASSLGGDGAYEQYF
TRBJ2-6	TRBV7-2	CASSQDGSGANVLTF
TRBJ1-3	TRBV20-1	CSARDQGTGGNTIYF
TRBJ1-1	TRBV7-9	CASSRFWGRGADTEAFF
TRBJ2-7	TRBV5-1	CASSLGLQSSYEQYF
TRBJ2-5	TRBV7-2	CASSSRTGQETQYF
TRBJ2-3	TRBV12-5	CASGLGRGYGTDTQYF
TRBJ2-3	TRBV6-5	CASSLARDTQYF
TRBJ2-3	TRBV7-2	CASSLAEWGASADTQYF
TRBJ1-2	TRBV7-9	CASSLSDSLYGYTF
TRBJ1-4	TRBV20-1	CSARGFNYWNEKLFF
TRBJ2-2	TRBV19	CASSPLERTGELFF
TRBJ2-7	TRBV5-4	CASSLLGNEQYF
TRBJ2-3	TRBV20-1	CSARDPASARGVPDTQYF